One sample yielded the 12 T cell receptor beta chains listed below, sequenced in a study of blood T cell repertoires in COVID-19. The protocol was immunoSEQ multiplex PCR, while the TCRdb copy is restricted to in-frame clones and leaves out a portion. Here the sample spans roughly 69,000 clones, over 65% being singletons. Sample: peripheral blood. These TCRs come from a man in his sixties with COVID-19, enrolled during active disease.

The genes are TRBV28 and TRBJ2-5; D gene ambiguous. This CDR3 contains 15 residues. Trimming took 5 bases from V and 0 from J, leaving 13 bases between them. In germline, CDR1 is MDHEN, CDR2 SYDVKM. The CDR3 protein is CASSDPGSYQETQYF. The DNA of the CDR3 is TGTGCCAGCAGTGATCCGGGTTCGTACCAAGAGACCCAGTACTTC.

The chain is built from TRBV30 and TRBJ2-5, with a weak D call TRBD1 (6 bases). The CDR3 is 16 amino acids. The V end lost 1 base, the J end lost 2 bases, and 17 bases lay between the germline ends. Germline CDR1 GTSNPN, CDR2 SVGIG (reference sequence). CDR3 sequence: CAWSASGGGRQETQYF. The CDR3 DNA follows: TGTGCCTGGAGTGCCTCCGGTGGGGGCCGTCAAGAGACCCAGTACTTC.

V usage is TRBV5-4 and J usage is TRBJ2-1; TRBD1 might be the D (6 bases). The CDR3 loop spans 14 amino acids. V lost 6 bases to trimming and J lost 0 bases, with 10 bases between them. Germline-derived CDR1 and CDR2 are SGHNT and YYREEE (reference sequence). The CDR3 loop is CASKVDSSYNEQFF. Here the CDR3 DNA reads TGTGCCAGCAAAGTGGACAGCTCCTACAATGAGCAGTTCTTC.

This clone was seen more than once but under ten times. This chain links TRBV24-1 with TRBJ1-2, with no clear D. The CDR3 spans 13 residues. Germline CDR1 is KGHDR and CDR2 is SFDVKD. V shed 6 bases and J shed 4 bases, with 11 bases lying between them. The CDR3 spells CATSSGSPYGYTF. The DNA for the CDR3 is TGTGCCACCAGTTCGGGATCCCCCTATGGCTACACCTTC.

This clone showed up just a few times. The rearrangement uses TRBV2 and TRBJ2-1; TRBD2 aligns across 8 bases. V gave up 8 bases and J gave up 9 bases; unmatched junction bases: 9. The CDR3 runs 13 residues. Germline CDR1 and CDR2: SNHLY and FYNNEI. CDR3 region: CASGNGGEGEQFF. Here the CDR3 DNA reads TGTGCCAGCGGGAACGGGGGGGAGGGTGAGCAGTTCTTC.

This chain joins TRBV7-3 and TRBJ2-3, with TRBD2 matching over 16 bases. This CDR3 has 16 residues. From germline, CDR1 is SGHTA and CDR2 FQGTGA. Trimming cost V 5 bases and J 3 bases; bases outside gene matches: 2. The DNA of the CDR3 is TGTGCCAGCAGCAAGGGACTAGCGGGGGGGACAGATACGCAGTATTTT. Translated: CASSKGLAGGTDTQYF.

The genes are TRBV4-1 and TRBJ2-4; 8 nucleotides match TRBD2. Germline V gene sequence: CDR1 MGHRA, CDR2 YSYEKL. This CDR3 is built from 16 residues. V shed 0 bases, J shed 9 bases, and the junction held 10 bases outside the gene matches. CDR3: CASSQDSRGAWAIQYF. In DNA, the CDR3 is TGCGCCAGCAGCCAAGATTCGCGGGGGGCCTGGGCCATTCAGTACTTC.

The genes are TRBV5-1 and TRBJ2-6; 7 bases are a match to TRBD1. Germline V gene data show CDR1 as SGHRS and CDR2 as YFSETQ. This CDR3 region has 17 residues. V was pared by 4 bases and J by 3 bases, with 10 bases of the junction left unmatched. DNA of the CDR3: TGCGCCAGCAGCCCCACAGGGGTGGGTGGTGGGGCCAACGTCCTGACTTTC. As protein: CASSPTGVGGGANVLTF.

This clone was counted only a few times. The chain couples TRBV5-6 to TRBJ2-5; 13 bases are a match to TRBD2. The trim removed 0 bases at V and 4 bases at J, leaving 6 bases unmatched. The CDR3 contains 17 residues. Germline V gene lookup returns CDR1 SGHDT and CDR2 YYEEEE. CDR3 region: CASSLGLAGGQGETQYF. CDR3 bases: TGTGCCAGCAGCTTGGGACTAGCGGGGGGACAGGGAGAGACCCAGTACTTC.

This chain joins TRBV2 and TRBJ1-5; D might be TRBD1 (6 bases). This CDR3 spans 13 amino acids. The ends were cut back, 11 bases at V and 4 bases at J, with 15 bases in the middle. Germline V gene lookup returns CDR1 SNHLY and CDR2 FYNNEI. CDR3 DNA: TGTGCCGGGGCGGGGGGCCGGAATCAGCCCCAGCATTTT. The encoded protein is CAGAGGRNQPQHF.

As DNA, the CDR3 is TGTGCCAGCCAAGGGGGCTCTCAGCCCCAGCATTTT. Amino acid sequence: CASQGGSQPQHF. This chain joins TRBV28 and TRBJ1-5; 7 nucleotides align to TRBD1. Germline values: CDR1 MDHEN, CDR2 SYDVKM. With 8 bases clipped from V and 6 bases from J, the junction kept 4 bases outside the gene matches. This CDR3 region has 12 residues. The full variable domain, completed using reference TRBV28 and TRBJ1-5, is DVKVTQSSRYLVKRTGEKVFLECVQDMDHENMFWYRQDPGLGLRLIYFSYDVKMKEKGDIPEGYSVSREKKERFSLILESASTNQTSMYLCASQGGSQPQHFGDGTRLSIL.

The genes are TRBV6-6 and TRBJ1-6, with TRBD1 as a possible D gene (6 bases). The germline V gene has CDR1 MNHNY and CDR2 SVGAGI (reference sequence). V was trimmed by 7 bases and J by 7 bases, leaving 17 bases between them. CDR3 size: 15 residues. CDR3 in amino acids: CASTRTAQENSPLHF. The CDR3 coding sequence is TGTGCCAGCACCAGGACAGCACAGGAAAATTCACCCCTCCACTTT.